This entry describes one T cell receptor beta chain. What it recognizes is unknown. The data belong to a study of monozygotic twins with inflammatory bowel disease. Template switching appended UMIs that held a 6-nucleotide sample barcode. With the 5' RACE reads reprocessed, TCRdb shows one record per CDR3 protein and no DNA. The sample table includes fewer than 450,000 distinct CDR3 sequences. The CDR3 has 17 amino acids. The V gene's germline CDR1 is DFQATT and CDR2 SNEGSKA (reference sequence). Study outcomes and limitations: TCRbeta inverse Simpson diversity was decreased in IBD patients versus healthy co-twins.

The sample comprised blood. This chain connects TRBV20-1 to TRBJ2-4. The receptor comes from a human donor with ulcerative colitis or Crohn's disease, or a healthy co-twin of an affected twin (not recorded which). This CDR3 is CSARDYGVTLAKNIQYF.